This TCR beta chain derives from a study of chemoradiotherapy in HPV16-positive cancers (dated by TCRdb to between 2021 and 2024). Study-wide context: Functional T-cell assays on cells from two HPV16-positive patients defined candidate HPV-specific T-cell clones and common TCR motifs. The study set out to ask whether T-cell immunity against the HPV oncoproteins E6 and E7 changes over the course of chemoradiotherapy and whether that immunity affects survival. Next, the candidate HPV-specific TCRs and motifs were followed in TCR repertoires from around 90 patients with HPV-related cancers. On the study overall, not on this receptor specifically: Only two HPV16-positive patients were used to derive the functional definition of HPV-specific T cells, and the survival association was reported for HPV16-positive patients. In HPV16-positive patients, expansion of HPV-responsive T cells during chemoradiotherapy was associated with improved recurrence-free survival. Expansion of candidate HPV-specific clones and E7-related TCR motifs was observed in the tumor microenvironment during treatment, whereas no such expansion was observed for non-HPV-specific T cells.

Notes on this clone: No antigen is known for it. Base-call qualities are not available, and no considerably larger clone is one nucleotide away.

The CDR3 spans 16 residues, from the cysteine through the phenylalanine. CDR3 DNA only is kept here, 48 bases in frame from base 1. Taken from the germline V gene (reference sequence), the CDR1 and CDR2 loops are SGHNT and YYREEE. Germline trimming amounts to 5 bases on V and 8 bases on J, with 18 as the count of junction bases outside the gene matches. Library construction relied on the immunoSEQ multiplex PCR assay. TCRdb stores this immuneACCESS table with in-frame sequences only. Part of the clones is absent; in the studies checked, under half of the shortfall reflects unresolved V genes, and no reason is known for the rest. The sample table contains roughly 70,000 clones; only one count was recorded for 88% of them. Roughly 4.2% of the sample is in the top ten clones. Repertoires were sampled repeatedly over the course of chemoradiotherapy so that clonal expansion in the tumor microenvironment could be followed.

Sequencing used blood, obtained from a patient who underwent chemoradiotherapy. This TCR was recovered from a human donor with HPV-associated anogenital cancer. Recombination joined TRBV5-4 with TRBJ1-2; 7 central nucleotides agree with TRBD1. The CDR3 has the sequence CASSNRPGQHRSGYTF. The nucleotide sequence reads as follows: TGTGCCAGCAGTAATAGACCGGGACAGCACCGATCGGGCTACACCTTC.